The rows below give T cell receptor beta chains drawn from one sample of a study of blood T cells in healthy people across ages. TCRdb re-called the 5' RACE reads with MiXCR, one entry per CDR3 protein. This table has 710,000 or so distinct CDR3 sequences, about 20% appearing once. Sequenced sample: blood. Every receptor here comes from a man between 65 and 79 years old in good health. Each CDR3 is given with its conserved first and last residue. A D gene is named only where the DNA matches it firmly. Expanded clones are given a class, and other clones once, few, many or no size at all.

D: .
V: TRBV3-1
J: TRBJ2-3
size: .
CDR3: CASSQDLTGGADTQYF
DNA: TGTGCCAGCAGCCAAGATTTAACAGGCGGAGCAGATACGCAGTATTTT

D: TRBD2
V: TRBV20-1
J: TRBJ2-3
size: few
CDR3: CSAPGLASTDTQYF
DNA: TGCAGTGCCCCGGGACTAGCATCGACAGATACGCAGTATTTT

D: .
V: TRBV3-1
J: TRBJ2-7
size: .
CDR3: CASSPWADTYEQYF
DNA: TGTGCCAGCAGCCCCTGGGCAGATACCTACGAGCAGTACTTC

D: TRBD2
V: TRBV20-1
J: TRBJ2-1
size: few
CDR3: CSWGLAGGKAIYNEQFF
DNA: TGCTCCTGGGGACTAGCGGGAGGGAAAGCCATCTACAATGAGCAGTTCTTC

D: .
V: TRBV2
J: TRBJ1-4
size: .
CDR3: CASSEAHRAEEKLFF
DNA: TGTGCCAGCAGTGAAGCCCACAGGGCAGAGGAAAAACTGTTTTTT

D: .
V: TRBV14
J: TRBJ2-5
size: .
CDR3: CASSRGWRGNQETQYF
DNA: TGTGCCAGCAGCCGAGGTTGGCGGGGAAACCAAGAGACCCAGTACTTC

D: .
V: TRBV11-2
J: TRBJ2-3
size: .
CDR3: CASALDAPDTQYF
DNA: TGTGCCAGCGCTCTAGATGCCCCAGATACGCAGTATTTT

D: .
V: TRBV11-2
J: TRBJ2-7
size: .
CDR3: CASSLDRLGEQYF
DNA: TGTGCCAGCAGCTTAGACAGGCTGGGCGAGCAGTACTTC

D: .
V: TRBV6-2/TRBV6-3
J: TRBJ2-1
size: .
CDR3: CASSYYNNEQFF
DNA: TGTGCCAGCAGTTACTACAACAATGAGCAGTTCTTC

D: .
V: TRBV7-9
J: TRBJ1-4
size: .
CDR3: CASRAPGGKEKLFF
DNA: TGTGCCAGCAGGGCGCCGGGGGGAAAGGAAAAACTGTTTTTT

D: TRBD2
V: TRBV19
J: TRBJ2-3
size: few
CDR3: CASSTVLAGGADTQYF
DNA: TGTGCCAGTAGTACAGTTCTAGCGGGAGGCGCAGATACGCAGTATTTT

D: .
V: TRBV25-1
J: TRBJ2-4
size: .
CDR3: CASTGLRNIQYF
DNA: TGTGCCAGCACAGGGCTCCGGAACATTCAGTACTTC

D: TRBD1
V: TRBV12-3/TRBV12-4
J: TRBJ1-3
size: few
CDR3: CASKGQGPSGNTIYF
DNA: TGTGCCAGCAAAGGACAGGGACCCTCTGGAAACACCATATATTTT

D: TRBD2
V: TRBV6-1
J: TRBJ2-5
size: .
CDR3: CASRSYGLAGGDQETQYF
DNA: TGTGCCAGCAGATCCTACGGACTAGCGGGGGGCGATCAAGAGACCCAGTACTTC

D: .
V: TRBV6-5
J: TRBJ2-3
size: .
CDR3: CASNKRGTDTQYF
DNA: TGTGCCAGCAATAAACGAGGCACAGATACGCAGTATTTT

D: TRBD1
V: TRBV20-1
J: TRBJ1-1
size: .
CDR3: CSARGTGATEAFF
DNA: TGCAGTGCTAGAGGGACAGGGGCAACTGAAGCTTTCTTT

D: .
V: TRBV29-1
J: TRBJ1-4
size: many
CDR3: CSVGSGGEKLFF
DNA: TGCAGCGTTGGGTCCGGAGGGGAAAAACTGTTTTTT

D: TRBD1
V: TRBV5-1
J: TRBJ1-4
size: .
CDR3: CASSLEGQGRDEKLFF
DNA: TGCGCCAGCAGCTTGGAAGGACAGGGGAGGGATGAAAAACTGTTTTTT

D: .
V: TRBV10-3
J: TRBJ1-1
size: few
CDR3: CATTGGATEAFF
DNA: TGCGCCACAACCGGGGGCGCAACTGAAGCTTTCTTT

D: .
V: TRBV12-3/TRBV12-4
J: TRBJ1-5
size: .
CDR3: CASSFMGNQPQHF
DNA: TGTGCCAGCAGTTTTATGGGGAACCAGCCCCAGCATTTT

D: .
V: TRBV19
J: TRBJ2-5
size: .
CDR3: CASSDYQETQYF
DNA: TGTGCCAGTAGCGATTACCAAGAGACCCAGTACTTC

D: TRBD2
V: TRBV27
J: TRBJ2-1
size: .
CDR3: CASSFREGGNEQFF
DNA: TGTGCCAGCAGTTTTCGGGAGGGCGGCAATGAGCAGTTCTTC

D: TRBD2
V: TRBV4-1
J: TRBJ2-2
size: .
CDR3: CASSQVLAGEQRELFF
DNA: TGCGCCAGCAGCCAAGTACTAGCGGGCGAACAGAGGGAGCTGTTTTTT

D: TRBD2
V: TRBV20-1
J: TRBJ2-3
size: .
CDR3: CSARGGAGVGTDTQYF
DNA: TGCAGTGCTAGAGGAGGAGCGGGAGTGGGCACAGATACGCAGTATTTT

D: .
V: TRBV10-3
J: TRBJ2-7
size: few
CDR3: CAISDPGRTNEQYF
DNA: TGTGCCATCAGTGACCCGGGTAGGACAAATGAGCAGTACTTC

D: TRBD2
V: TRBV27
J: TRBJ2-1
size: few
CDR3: CASSSRLAGENEQFF
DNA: TGTGCCAGCAGTTCCCGACTAGCGGGGGAGAATGAGCAGTTCTTC

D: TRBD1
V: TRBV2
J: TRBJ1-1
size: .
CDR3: CASSVDRGNTEAFF
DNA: TGTGCCAGCAGTGTAGACAGGGGTAACACTGAAGCTTTCTTT

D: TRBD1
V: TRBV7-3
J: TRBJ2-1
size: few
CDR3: CASSLMGQRGDEQFF
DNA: TGTGCCAGCAGCTTAATGGGACAGCGAGGCGATGAGCAGTTCTTC

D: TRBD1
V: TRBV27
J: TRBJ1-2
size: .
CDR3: CASSLEGGWGYTF
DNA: TGTGCCAGCAGTTTAGAAGGGGGCTGGGGCTACACCTTC

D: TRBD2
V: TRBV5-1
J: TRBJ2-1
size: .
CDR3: CASRPSGGSSYNEQFF
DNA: TGCGCCAGCAGGCCTAGCGGGGGGAGCTCCTACAATGAGCAGTTCTTC

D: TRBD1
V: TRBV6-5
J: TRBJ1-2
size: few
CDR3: CASSYLGQGTDYGYTF
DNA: TGTGCCAGCAGTTACCTAGGACAGGGTACCGATTATGGCTACACCTTC

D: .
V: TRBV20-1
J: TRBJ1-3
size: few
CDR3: CSQARGNTIYF
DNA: TGCAGCCAAGCTAGGGGAAACACCATATATTTT

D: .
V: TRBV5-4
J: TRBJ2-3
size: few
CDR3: CASSLLRGPTSRTDTQYF
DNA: TGTGCCAGCAGCTTGTTACGGGGCCCGACCTCCCGCACAGATACGCAGTATTTT

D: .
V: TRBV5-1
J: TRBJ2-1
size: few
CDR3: CASSLVSSANNEQFF
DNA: TGCGCCAGCAGCTTGGTTTCTAGCGCGAACAATGAGCAGTTCTTC

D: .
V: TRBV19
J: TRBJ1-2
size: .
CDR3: CASSTPQGYGYTF
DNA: TGTGCCAGTAGTACGCCACAAGGCTATGGCTACACCTTC

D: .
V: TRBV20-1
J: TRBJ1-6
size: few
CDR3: CSARDVFTAPRGSPLHF
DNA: TGCAGTGCTAGAGATGTTTTTACGGCACCACGAGGATCACCCCTCCACTTT

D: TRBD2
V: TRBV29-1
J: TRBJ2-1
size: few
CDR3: CSGNSGSSYNEQFF
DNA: TGCAGCGGAAATAGCGGGAGCTCCTACAATGAGCAGTTCTTC

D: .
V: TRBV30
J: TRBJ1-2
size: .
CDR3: CASYGGWGYTF
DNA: TGTGCTTCCTACGGGGGCTGGGGCTACACCTTC

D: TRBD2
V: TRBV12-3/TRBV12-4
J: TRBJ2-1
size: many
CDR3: CASSPRLAGGVDEQFF
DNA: TGTGCCAGCAGCCCTAGACTAGCGGGAGGGGTAGATGAGCAGTTCTTC

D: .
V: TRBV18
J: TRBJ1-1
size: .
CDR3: CASSDGRNTEAFF
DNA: TGTGCCAGCTCTGACGGGCGAAACACTGAAGCTTTCTTT

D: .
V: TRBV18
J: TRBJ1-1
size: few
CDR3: CASSPPDGEAFF
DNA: TGTGCCAGCTCACCACCGGACGGTGAAGCTTTCTTT

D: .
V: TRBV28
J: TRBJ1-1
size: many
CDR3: CASSFRSAPTEAFF
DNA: TGTGCCAGCAGTTTTCGGTCTGCGCCCACTGAAGCTTTCTTT

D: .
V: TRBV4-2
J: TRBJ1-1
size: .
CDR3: CASSQEKRRSEAFF
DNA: TGTGCCAGCAGCCAAGAGAAAAGGAGATCTGAAGCTTTCTTT

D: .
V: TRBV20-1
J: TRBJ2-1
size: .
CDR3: CSARTGTLYNEQFF
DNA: TGCAGTGCTCGTACAGGGACCCTCTACAATGAGCAGTTCTTC